This section outlines one T cell receptor beta chain sequence together with its context. Its antigen is unidentified. TCRdb keeps only in-frame clones here, not all; method: immunoSEQ multiplex PCR. The sample records 130,000 to 150,000 clones, about 91% being singletons. V was clipped by 5 bases and J by 14 bases, with 16 bases between them. Germline CDR1 and CDR2: DFQATT and SNEGSKA (reference sequence). The CDR3 sequence is 11 residues long. These data are taken from a study of T cell responses to AZD1222 COVID-19 vaccine. Study findings and constraints: Targeting of unmutated variant regions was reportedly seen in nearly half of spike-specific TCRs. Only five or six people who got AZD1222 tested seropositive at baseline. CD4 TCRs associated with vaccination spanned spike, dominating at 160-218 and 743-854. Possibly, clonal diversity was underestimated; donors were largely white British and included more females.

Source: peripheral blood, taken on day 0 of MenACWY control vaccination. This clonotype was obtained from an adult in good health. The rearrangement joins TRBV20-1 to TRBJ2-1; D might be TRBD1 (6 bases). CDR3 sequence (DNA): TGCAGTGCTCCGCTGGTACAGGGTGAGTTCTTC. Protein sequence: CSAPLVQGEFF.